This T cell receptor (beta chain) was retrieved from a study of Ad26.COV2.S vaccination and SARS-CoV-2 variants. Study details: Recipients of Ad26.COV2.S got it intramuscularly, once or twice 56 days apart.

Germline values: CDR1 SGHAT, CDR2 FQNNGV. V was pared by 0 bases and J by 5 bases, with 6 bases between. CDR3 length: 13 residues. The sample's treatment: roughly 19 received Ad26.COV2.S at low or high dose, single or two shots; about 5 received placebo; per-sample allocation not given. Collection of samples fell on day 63 after the first vaccine or placebo injection. Built on an Ad26 vector, the vaccine expressed Wuhan-strain SARS-CoV-2 spike. Method: immunoSEQ multiplex PCR; TCRdb's copy keeps in-frame clones and lacks some. Of about 350,000 clones in the sample, around 89% were seen once. This receptor was obtained from a person between 18 and 60 years old who received the Ad26.COV2.S COVID-19 vaccine or a placebo. The chain is built from TRBV11-2 and TRBJ2-3; no firm D call. Sequenced material: peripheral blood, taken in a trial of Ad26.COV2.S vaccine versus placebo. The CDR3 protein is CASSLDGLDTQYF. In DNA form, the CDR3 reads TGTGCCAGCAGCTTAGATGGGTTAGATACGCAGTATTTT.